The clone carrying this T cell receptor beta chain occurred a few times. The target antigen is unknown. Making the TCR beta libraries involved quantitative 5'-RACE with molecular barcodes. Via MiXCR, TCRdb re-called the 5' RACE reads, giving one row per CDR3 protein. The sample consists of roughly 400,000 distinct CDR3 sequences, around 20% of them appearing once. The source of the sample is a study of CD8 T cells in ankylosing spondylitis. Study conclusions and caveats: Characteristic, it appeared, of ankylosing spondylitis blood was a TCR beta motif of roughly 8 highly homologous variants. A CD8+ phenotype characterized the disease-linked clones, which were relatively rare in peripheral blood. Certain motif variants had earlier appeared in reactive arthritis synovial fluid and blood. Reportedly, disease-linked clones are significantly enriched in ankylosing spondylitis patients' matched synovial fluid.

Trimming took 3 bases from V and 3 from J; bases not matched to a gene: 5. Per the germline V gene, CDR1 is MGHDK and CDR2 is SYGVNS. This CDR3 contains 16 residues. The material sequenced was blood, either unsorted or a sorted T cell fraction (not recorded which). This sequence was found in a male donor with ankylosing spondylitis. The genes are TRBV25-1 and TRBJ2-2, with TRBD2 identical over 9 bases. The CDR3 coding sequence is TGTGCCAGCAGTGATCCGAGACTAGCGGACACCGGGGAGCTGTTTTTT. Protein sequence: CASSDPRLADTGELFF.